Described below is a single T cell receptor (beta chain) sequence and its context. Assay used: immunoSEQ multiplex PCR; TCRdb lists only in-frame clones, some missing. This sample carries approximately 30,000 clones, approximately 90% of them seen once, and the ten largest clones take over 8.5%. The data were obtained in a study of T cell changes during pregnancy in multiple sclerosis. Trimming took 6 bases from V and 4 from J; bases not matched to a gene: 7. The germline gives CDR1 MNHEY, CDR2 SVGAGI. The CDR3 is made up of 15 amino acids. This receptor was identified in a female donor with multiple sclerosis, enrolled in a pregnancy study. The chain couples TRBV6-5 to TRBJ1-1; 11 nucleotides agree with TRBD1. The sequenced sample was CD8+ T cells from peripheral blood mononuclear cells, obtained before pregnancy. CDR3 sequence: CASSWTGGSGTEAFF. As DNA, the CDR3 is TGTGCCAGCAGCTGGACAGGGGGCTCGGGCACTGAAGCTTTCTTT.